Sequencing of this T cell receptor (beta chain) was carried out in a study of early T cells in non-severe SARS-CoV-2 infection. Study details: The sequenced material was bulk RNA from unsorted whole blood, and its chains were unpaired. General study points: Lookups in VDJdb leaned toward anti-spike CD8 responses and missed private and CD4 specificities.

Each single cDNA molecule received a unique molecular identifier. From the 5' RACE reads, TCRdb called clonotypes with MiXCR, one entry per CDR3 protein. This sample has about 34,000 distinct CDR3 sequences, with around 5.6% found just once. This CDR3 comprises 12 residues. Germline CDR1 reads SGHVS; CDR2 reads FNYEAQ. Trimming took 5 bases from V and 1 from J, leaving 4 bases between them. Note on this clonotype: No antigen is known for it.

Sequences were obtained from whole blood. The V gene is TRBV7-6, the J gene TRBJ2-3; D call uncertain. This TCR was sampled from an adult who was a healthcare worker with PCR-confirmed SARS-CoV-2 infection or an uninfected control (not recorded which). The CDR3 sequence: CASSHGTDTQYF. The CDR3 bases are TGTGCCAGCAGCCACGGCACAGATACGCAGTATTTT.